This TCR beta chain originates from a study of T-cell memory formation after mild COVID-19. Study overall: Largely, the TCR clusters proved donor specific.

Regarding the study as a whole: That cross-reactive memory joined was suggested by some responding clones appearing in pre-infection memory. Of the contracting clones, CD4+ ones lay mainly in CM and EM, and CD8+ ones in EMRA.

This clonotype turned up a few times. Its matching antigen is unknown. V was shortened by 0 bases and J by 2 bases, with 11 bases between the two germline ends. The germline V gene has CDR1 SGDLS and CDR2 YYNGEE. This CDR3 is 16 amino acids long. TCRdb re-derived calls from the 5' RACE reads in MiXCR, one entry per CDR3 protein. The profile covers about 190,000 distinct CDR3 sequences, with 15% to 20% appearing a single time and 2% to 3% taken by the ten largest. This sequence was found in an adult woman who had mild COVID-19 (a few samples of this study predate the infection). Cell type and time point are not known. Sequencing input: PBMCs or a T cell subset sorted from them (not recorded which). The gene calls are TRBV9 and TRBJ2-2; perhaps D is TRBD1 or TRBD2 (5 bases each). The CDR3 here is CASSVERGPNTGELFF. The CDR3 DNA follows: TGTGCCAGCAGCGTAGAGAGGGGCCCTAACACCGGGGAGCTGTTTTTT.